A single sample is the source of the 23 T cell receptor beta chains below, sequenced in a study of graft-versus-host responses after intestinal transplantation. Assay used: immunoSEQ multiplex PCR; TCRdb lists only in-frame clones, some missing. The sample shows around 55,000 clones, 89% of them seen only once. No cognate antigen is known for these TCRs. The sample consisted of unstimulated CD4+ T cells sorted from spleen or lymph node cells, taken before transplant. These receptors came from a human donor who was the organ donor for an intestinal transplant.

This chain joins TRBV5-1 and TRBJ1-3; 9 nucleotides align to TRBD1. The ends lost 4 bases at V and 0 bases at J; junction bases unmatched: 11. This CDR3 has 18 residues. Germline CDR1 SGHRS, CDR2 YFSETQ. CDR3 region: CASSRTGTGLGSGNTIYF. The CDR3 nucleotides read TGCGCCAGCAGCCGGACCGGGACAGGGCTGGGCTCTGGAAACACCATATATTTT.

The chain links TRBV10-1 to TRBJ2-7; 8 bases match TRBD2. CDR3 length equals 15 residues. CDR1 is WNHNN, CDR2 SYGVQD, per germline (reference sequence). The J segment lost 2 bases and the V segment lost 3 bases, leaving 6 bases of the junction unmatched. The CDR3 DNA reads TGCGCCAGCAGTGAAGGCCCAGCGGGAGCCTACGAGCAGTACTTC. Translated: CASSEGPAGAYEQYF.

The chain is built from TRBV19 and TRBJ2-2, with D possibly TRBD1 on 6 matching bases. This CDR3 spans 14 amino acids. Trimming stripped 6 bases from V and 4 bases from J, with 12 bases between. Germline values: CDR1 LNHDA, CDR2 SQIVND (reference sequence). The CDR3 spells CASRISGVTGELFF. The CDR3 DNA follows: TGTGCCAGTAGGATATCAGGGGTCACCGGGGAGCTGTTTTTT.

The chain is built from TRBV5-4 and TRBJ2-7; D is uncertain. V gave up 1 base and J gave up 3 bases, with 2 bases separating them. Germline V gene lookup returns CDR1 SGHNT and CDR2 YYREEE (reference sequence). This CDR3 contains 11 residues. The CDR3 nucleotides read TGTGCCAGCAGCTTGTACTACGAGCAGTACTTC. This codes for CASSLYYEQYF.

The chain couples TRBV28 to TRBJ2-7; the match to TRBD1 covers 11 bases. This CDR3 is 14 amino acids long. CDR1 and CDR2 from the germline V gene are MDHEN and SYDVKM. V trimming: 5 bases; J trimming: 5 bases; junction bases outside the gene matches: 5. The CDR3 is CASSLRDRGNEQYF. CDR3 DNA: TGTGCCAGCAGTCTCCGGGACAGGGGGAACGAGCAGTACTTC. The whole variable domain, remainder taken from reference TRBV28 and TRBJ2-7, is DVKVTQSSRYLVKRTGEKVFLECVQDMDHENMFWYRQDPGLGLRLIYFSYDVKMKEKGDIPEGYSVSREKKERFSLILESASTNQTSMYLCASSLRDRGNEQYFGPGTRLTVT.

This clone was seen a handful of times. The J gene is TRBJ1-4, the V gene TRBV2; 7 bases are a match to TRBD1. The CDR3 has 12 amino acids. Germline V gene data show CDR1 as SNHLY and CDR2 as FYNNEI. V lost 11 bases and J lost 8; bases outside the gene matches: 8. The CDR3 sequence: CASRRQGEKLFF. The DNA for the CDR3 is TGTGCCTCCAGAAGACAGGGCGAAAAACTGTTTTTT.

The J gene is TRBJ1-5, the V gene TRBV5-1; D might be TRBD1 (6 bases). The V gene lost 0 bases and the J gene lost 4 bases, with 11 bases spanning the gap. CDR1 is SGHRS and CDR2 is YFSETQ in the germline V gene. This CDR3 contains 15 residues. The CDR3 protein is CASSLAGGPNQPQHF. The CDR3 DNA reads TGCGCCAGCAGCTTGGCGGGGGGCCCTAATCAGCCCCAGCATTTT.

J is TRBJ2-6 and V is TRBV5-1, with D uncertain. Germline V gene lookup returns CDR1 SGHRS and CDR2 YFSETQ. The CDR3 length is 15 residues. Trimming pared 0 bases from V and 1 base from J, leaving 5 bases between. The chain's CDR3 is CASSLGGSGANVLTF. CDR3 in DNA: TGCGCCAGCAGCTTGGGAGGATCTGGGGCCAACGTCCTGACTTTC.

This chain joins TRBV30 and TRBJ1-4; D unresolved. The CDR3 runs to 15 residues. CDR1 is GTSNPN, CDR2 SVGIG, per germline (reference sequence). V lost 2 bases and J 4 bases, leaving 14 bases between the germline ends. Here the CDR3 reads CAWSSSTQSNEKLFF. The CDR3 DNA sequence: TGTGCCTGGAGTTCTTCGACACAGAGTAATGAAAAACTGTTTTTT.

The chain couples TRBV9 to TRBJ2-1; the match to TRBD1 covers 8 bases. With 2 bases clipped from V and 10 bases from J, the junction kept 8 bases outside the gene matches. The CDR3 extends over 14 amino acids. Per the germline V gene, CDR1 is SGDLS and CDR2 is YYNGEE. The CDR3 nucleotides read TGTGCCAGCAGCGTTAGGCAGGGGGCAGGGGAGCAGTTCTTC. Encoded protein: CASSVRQGAGEQFF. Filled out from reference TRBV9 and TRBJ2-1, the complete variable domain reads DSGVTQTPKHLITATGQRVTLRCSPRSGDLSVYWYQQSLDQGLQFLIQYYNGEERAKGNILERFSAQQFPDLHSELNLSSLELGDSALYFCASSVRQGAGEQFFGPGTRLTVL.

A note on this clone: The conserved closing phenylalanine or tryptophan is absent in this CDR3, likely reflecting a read error. The chain uses TRBV6-5 and TRBJ1-2, with D possibly TRBD1 on 5 matching bases. Between the trimmed V and J ends, which lost 3 bases and 8 bases, there was a span of 13 bases. This CDR3 contains 13 residues. CDR1 MNHEY and CDR2 SVGAGI come from the germline V gene. The CDR3 coding sequence is TGTGCCAGCAGTTATGACCGGGACTGGGGCTACACCTCC. Amino acid sequence: CASSYDRDWGYTS.

This clone was seen more than once but under ten times. The rearrangement uses TRBV2 and TRBJ1-3; D is unresolved. Trimming removed 2 bases at V and 0 bases at J, with 11 bases between. Germline assignment: CDR1 SNHLY and CDR2 FYNNEI. The CDR3 is 16 amino acids. CDR3 in DNA: TGTGCCAGCAGTGAATCCCGGTCCCTCTCTGGAAACACCATATATTTT. Its protein is CASSESRSLSGNTIYF.

This clone appeared a single time. The CDR3 is CASSLVSPGTDTQYF. The CDR3, as DNA: TGTGCCAGCAGCTTAGTTAGCCCGGGCACAGATACGCAGTATTTT. The chain employs TRBV7-9 and TRBJ2-3; no reliable D call. The V and J ends lost 1 base and 1 base respectively, with 9 bases between them. This CDR3 region has 15 residues. In germline, CDR1 is SEHNR, CDR2 FQNEAQ (reference sequence).

This clone was recorded only once. CDR3 amino acids: CASSLARGRETQYF. Here the CDR3 DNA reads TGCGCCAGCAGCTTGGCTAGGGGCCGGGAGACCCAGTACTTC. The chain employs TRBV5-1 and TRBJ2-5, with D maybe TRBD1 (5 bases). V lost 0 bases to trimming and J lost 5 bases, with 11 bases between them. Germline V gene lookup returns CDR1 SGHRS and CDR2 YFSETQ. CDR3 length equals 14 residues.

CDR3 sequence (DNA): TGCGCCACTTTGGGTGGACTAGCAGAACACGGTGAGCAGTTCTTC. It codes for CATLGGLAEHGEQFF. V usage is TRBV5-1 and J usage is TRBJ2-1; 8 positions agree with TRBD2. V lost 9 bases to trimming and J lost 9 bases; unmatched junction nucleotides: 17. The CDR3 is made up of 15 amino acids. Per the germline V gene, CDR1 is SGHRS and CDR2 is YFSETQ.

This rearrangement joins TRBV27 to TRBJ1-1; no clear D gene. V lost 1 base and J 2 bases, leaving 14 bases between the germline ends. The CDR3 is 16 residues long. Germline CDR1 MNHEY, CDR2 SMNVEV (reference sequence). The CDR3 DNA sequence: TGTGCCAGCAGTTTATGGGGAGGAACAGCCAACACTGAAGCTTTCTTT. Translated: CASSLWGGTANTEAFF.

The chain employs TRBV19 and TRBJ2-7, with a weak D call TRBD1 (6 bases). Germline V gene sequence: CDR1 LNHDA, CDR2 SQIVND (reference sequence). The CDR3 is 13 residues long. V was trimmed by 5 bases and J by 6 bases, leaving 14 bases between them. As DNA, the CDR3 is TGTGCCAGTAGTGCAAAACAGGGATCCGAGCAGTACTTC. This gives the protein CASSAKQGSEQYF.

The chain joins TRBV27 to TRBJ2-1, with D perhaps matching TRBD2 (6 bases). The CDR3 runs to 15 residues. Trimming took 2 bases from V and 2 from J, leaving 10 bases between them. Germline loops: CDR1 MNHEY, CDR2 SMNVEV (reference sequence). The CDR3 region has the DNA TGTGCCAGCAGTTTAGAGAGGGAGGCCTACAATGAGCAGTTCTTC. The encoded protein is CASSLEREAYNEQFF.

The chain couples TRBV4-3 to TRBJ2-3, with D perhaps TRBD2 (6 bases). V gave up 0 bases and J gave up 1 base, with 11 bases separating them. The CDR3 runs to 16 residues. Per the germline V gene, CDR1 is LGHNA and CDR2 is YSLEER. Here the CDR3 reads CASSQDTGTGTDTQYF. DNA of the CDR3: TGCGCCAGCAGCCAAGATACCGGGACTGGCACAGATACGCAGTATTTT.

The rearrangement uses TRBV11-2 and TRBJ2-1; TRBD2 matches at 13 bases. The V gene end was trimmed by 1 base and the J gene end by 8 bases; junction bases not matched to a gene: 8. This CDR3 is built from 17 residues. Per germline, CDR1 SGHAT and CDR2 FQNNGV. This CDR3 is CASSLGLLAGGLHEQFF. In nucleotides, the CDR3 is TGTGCCAGCAGCTTAGGACTACTAGCGGGAGGGCTCCATGAGCAGTTCTTC.

The gene calls are TRBV25-1 and TRBJ2-7; D is unclear. The V end was cut by 4 bases, the J end by 0 bases, with 4 bases between. This CDR3 contains 12 residues. CDR1 and CDR2 (germline): MGHDK, SYGVNS. As DNA, the CDR3 is TGTGCCAGCAGTGCAGTCTCCTACGAGCAGTACTTC. As protein: CASSAVSYEQYF.

This rearrangement joins TRBV2 to TRBJ1-1; tentative D call: TRBD1 (5 bases). This CDR3 region has 13 residues. Trimming left V 6 bases short and J 5 bases short, with 13 bases between. The germline CDR1 and CDR2 sequences are SNHLY and FYNNEI. CDR3 residues: CASRGQGVTEAFF. CDR3 sequence (DNA): TGTGCCAGCAGGGGGCAAGGCGTAACTGAAGCTTTCTTT.

The chain joins TRBV6-5 to TRBJ1-2; possible D gene TRBD1, 5 bases. This CDR3 has 15 residues. In germline, CDR1 is MNHEY, CDR2 SVGAGI. Trimming removed 6 bases from V and 0 bases from J, with 14 bases in between. CDR3 in amino acids: CASRPTGLTNYGYTF. In DNA, the CDR3 is TGTGCCAGCAGGCCTACAGGCTTAACTAACTATGGCTACACCTTC.